This T cell receptor (beta chain) emerged from a study of cytomegalovirus exposure and HLA in healthy donors. Overall study results and limits: The HLA-A and HLA-B alleles of most subjects were reportedly predicted accurately from TCR beta sequences.

In regard to this clone: Its cognate antigen is unknown.

PCR primers comprised 60 Vbeta and 13 Jbeta primers. The assay was immunoSEQ multiplex PCR, and TCRdb's table has in-frame clones only and misses some. Here the sample spans roughly 140,000 clones, approximately 80% being singletons. J was trimmed by 6 bases and V by 4 bases; bases with no gene match: 10. The V gene's germline CDR1 is SGHRS and CDR2 YFSETQ. CDR3 length equals 17 residues. The sample taken for sequencing was PBMCs. The TCR was taken from a woman aged 18-29 years in good health and CMV-seropositive. The V and J genes are TRBV5-1 and TRBJ2-3; 14 nucleotides line up with TRBD2. The CDR3 loop reads CASSVRLAGGQADTQYF. CDR3 DNA: TGCGCCAGCAGCGTCCGACTAGCGGGGGGGCAGGCGGATACGCAGTATTTT.